The rows below give T cell receptor beta chains drawn from one sample of a study of control samples from healthy donors and cancer patients. Produced via immunoSEQ multiplex PCR; TCRdb's table is partial and in-frame only. The repertoire includes about 92,000 clones, roughly 78% of them detected once, and about 9.8% sits in the top ten. Sequencing was done on a sample of blood. Receptor source: a woman between 55 and 75 years old in good health. CDR3s include the opening cysteine and the closing phenylalanine or tryptophan. The order of the fields is clone size, V gene, J gene, D gene, CDR3 DNA, CDR3 protein. A D gene is named only where the DNA matches it firmly. A clone size is listed for some rows: how often the clone was seen (once, few, many), or a class if it is expanded.

few	TRBV28	TRBJ1-6	NA	TGTGCCAGCAGTTTGGAGAGCTCCTATAATTCACCCCTCCACTTT	CASSLESSYNSPLHF
few	TRBV18	TRBJ1-4	TRBD1	TGTGCCAGCTCACGAACCGGGACAGCTCATGCAACTAATGAAAAACTGTTTTTT	CASSRTGTAHATNEKLFF
NA	TRBV27	TRBJ2-7	TRBD1	TGTGCCAGCAGAAGACAGGGTCGTTCCTACGAGCAGTACTTC	CASRRQGRSYEQYF
NA	TRBV28	TRBJ2-1	NA	TGTGCCAGCAGTTTATCCTCCTACAATGAGCAGTTCTTC	CASSLSSYNEQFF
NA	TRBV27	TRBJ2-7	TRBD2	TGTGCCAGCAGTTTATACCCGGGACTAGCGGGAGCCTACGAGCAGTACTTC	CASSLYPGLAGAYEQYF
NA	TRBV5-1	TRBJ2-2	NA	TGCGCCAGCAGCTTGGCCGGGTATTCAACCGGGGAGCTGTTTTTT	CASSLAGYSTGELFF
NA	TRBV27	TRBJ1-5	TRBD1	TGTGCCAGCAGTTCGTCCAGGGGGCTAGAGGGGTATAGCAATCAGCCCCAGCATTTT	CASSSSRGLEGYSNQPQHF
NA	TRBV10-1	TRBJ2-1	NA	TGCGCCAGCAGTGAGTCGATGCCCTACAATGAGCAGTTCTTC	CASSESMPYNEQFF
once	TRBV3-1/TRBV3-2	TRBJ2-3	NA	TGTGCCAGCAGCCAAGCGCTATTAGATACGCAGTATTTT	CASSQALLDTQYF
once	TRBV19	TRBJ1-5	NA	TGTGCCAGTAGTATAGGGGGGGGAAGCAATCAGCCCCAGCATTTT	CASSIGGGSNQPQHF
NA	TRBV28	TRBJ1-2	NA	TGTGCCAGCAGTTTGTTGAACTATGGCTACACCTTC	CASSLLNYGYTF
NA	TRBV19	TRBJ1-1	TRBD1	TGTGCCAGTAGTGACCGTTCGACAGGGATGAACACTGAAGCTTTCTTT	CASSDRSTGMNTEAFF
NA	TRBV5-6	TRBJ2-1	NA	TGTGCCAGCAGCTTGGGGCACAATGAGCAGTTCTTC	CASSLGHNEQFF
NA	TRBV2	TRBJ2-3	TRBD1	TGTGCCAGCAGTGCGGGACAGGTTGGGGTGGGTGCTACGCAGTATTTT	CASSAGQVGVGATQYF
NA	TRBV12-3/TRBV12-4	TRBJ2-1	NA	TGTGCCAGCAGACTCAGTTACAATGAGCAGTTCTTC	CASRLSYNEQFF
NA	TRBV10-1	TRBJ2-3	NA	TGCGCCAGCAGGGCAGGGCGTACAGATACGCAGTATTTT	CASRAGRTDTQYF
NA	TRBV5-6	TRBJ1-6	TRBD1	TGTGCCAGCAGCTTGGGACAGGGGAATTCACCCCTCCACTTT	CASSLGQGNSPLHF
many	TRBV7-2	TRBJ1-6	NA	TGTGCCAGCAGCTTAGTACGGGGGCAGGAATCACCCCTCCACTTT	CASSLVRGQESPLHF
NA	TRBV6-1	TRBJ2-7	NA	TGTGCCAGCAGTGAGAGGGGAGTAGAGCAGTACTTC	CASSERGVEQYF
NA	TRBV5-1	TRBJ2-3	NA	TGCGCCAGCAGCTTGGGGACTTTACAGGCCGGCACAGATACGCAGTATTTT	CASSLGTLQAGTDTQYF
NA	TRBV18	TRBJ2-1	TRBD1	TGTGCCAGCTCACCCGGGACAGGGTCTATGGATGAGCAGTTCTTC	CASSPGTGSMDEQFF
NA	TRBV5-1	TRBJ1-3	NA	TGCGCCAGCAGCTTGGCCAGGGGCTCTGGAAACACCATATATTTT	CASSLARGSGNTIYF
few	TRBV4-2	TRBJ1-4	NA	TGTGCCAGCAGCCAAGAGATGGAAAAACTGTTTTTT	CASSQEMEKLFF
NA	TRBV28	TRBJ1-4	NA	TGTGCCAGCAGCGGAACATTTGGAGGGGATAATGAAAAACTGTTTTTT	CASSGTFGGDNEKLFF
NA	TRBV7-6	TRBJ1-4	NA	TGTGCCAGCAGCTCCAACCCCGACCTGCGTCTTGAAAAACTGTTTTTT	CASSSNPDLRLEKLFF
once	TRBV4-3	TRBJ2-7	TRBD1	TGCGCCAGCAGCCAGGCGGACAGGGCCTACGAGCAGTACTTC	CASSQADRAYEQYF
NA	TRBV7-2	TRBJ2-3	NA	TGTGCCAGCAGCCCCCAGAAGATCGAGAATACGCAGTATTTT	CASSPQKIENTQYF
NA	TRBV6-4	TRBJ2-1	TRBD2	TGTGCCAGCAGCCTAGCGGGGGGGCCTTTCAATGAGCAGTTCTTC	CASSLAGGPFNEQFF
once	TRBV3-1/TRBV3-2	TRBJ1-2	NA	TGTGCCAGCACCGGGAACTATGGCTACACCTTC	CASTGNYGYTF
NA	TRBV6-4	TRBJ2-3	NA	TGTGCCAGCAGTGACGGGCCCAGTACCTCGGATACGCAGTATTTT	CASSDGPSTSDTQYF
once	TRBV5-4	TRBJ2-7	NA	TGTGCCAGCAGCTTCAGGGCACTAGGACACGACGAGCAGTACTTC	CASSFRALGHDEQYF
NA	TRBV6-2/TRBV6-3	TRBJ2-3	TRBD2	TGTGCCAGCAGGCCTCTAGCGGGGGGGACAGATACGCAGTATTTT	CASRPLAGGTDTQYF
NA	TRBV5-5	TRBJ1-6	TRBD1	TGTGCCAGACGCCCTCAGGGGGCGAATTCACCCCTCCACTTT	CARRPQGANSPLHF
few	TRBV24-1	TRBJ1-2	NA	TGTGCCACCAGGAGAGGAGAGAACTATGGCTACACCTTC	CATRRGENYGYTF
NA	TRBV6-2/TRBV6-3	TRBJ2-1	TRBD2	TGTGCCAGCAGTTACTTGGGACTAGCGGGGTACAATGAGCAGTTCTTC	CASSYLGLAGYNEQFF
NA	TRBV7-2	TRBJ1-1	NA	TGTGCCAGCAGCTCAATGGTTGAAGCTTTCTTT	CASSSMVEAFF
few	TRBV6-2/TRBV6-3	TRBJ1-5	TRBD1	TGTGCCAGCAGTTACGGGTGGGACAGGGTATCTCAGCCCCAGCATTTT	CASSYGWDRVSQPQHF